The clone carrying this T cell receptor (beta chain) was picked up one time. What it binds is unknown. The protocol was immunoSEQ multiplex PCR, while the TCRdb copy is restricted to in-frame clones and leaves out a portion. The top ten hold approximately 3.3% of the sample, which has fewer than 3,500 clones, about 90% seen once. The ends lost 0 bases at V and 2 bases at J; junction bases unmatched: 7. CDR3 length: 18 residues. Germline CDR1 and CDR2: LNHNV and YYDKDF (reference sequence). The data are from a study of chemoradiotherapy in HPV16-positive cancers. Study-wide points: Candidate HPV-specific clones and E7-related TCR motifs grew in tumor during treatment. HPV-responsive T-cell expansion during chemoradiotherapy was linked to improved recurrence-free survival in HPV16-positive patients.

This chain joins TRBV15 and TRBJ2-6; 7 positions agree with TRBD1. The receptor comes from a human donor with HPV-associated anogenital cancer. The sequencing here drew on tumor tissue, taken from a patient who underwent chemoradiotherapy. The CDR3 coding sequence is TGTGCCACCAGCAGAGAGGACAGGCTGATCACTGGGGCCAACGTCCTGACTTTC. Protein: CATSREDRLITGANVLTF.